This TCR beta chain was found in a study of blood T cells in healthy people across ages. The use of a sample-barcoded 5' primer and a J-beta primer mix characterized a second PCR of about 7 to 12 cycles. Through a template-switch adaptor with 12 random nucleotides, each cDNA molecule received a tag. Researchers report that each sample yielded at least 2.5 million CDR3-containing paired-end reads. TCRdb re-analysed the 5' RACE reads in MiXCR, keeping a single row per CDR3 protein. The sample records fewer than 800,000 distinct CDR3 sequences, roughly 30% being singletons. The CDR3 runs 16 residues. The V segment lost 5 bases and the J segment 0 bases; nucleotides outside the gene matches: 9. CDR1 and CDR2 (germline): MDHEN, SYDVKM. Findings and limits, study-wide: Changes in expanded clonotypes were possibly confounded, as the CMV status of donors was unknown.

This clonotype was detected ten times or more. The target antigen is unknown. The sample, about 10 milliliters of peripheral blood, was drawn from each donor. The sample taken for sequencing was blood. The rearrangement uses TRBV28 and TRBJ1-1; the match to TRBD1 covers 7 bases. The clonotype comes from a woman at least 80 years old in good health. As DNA, the CDR3 is TGTGCCAGCAGTCCCGACAGGGTAGAAATGAACACTGAAGCTTTCTTT. It yields the protein CASSPDRVEMNTEAFF.